These 16 T cell receptor beta chains were sequenced from one sample in a study of CD8 T cells in Susac syndrome. RNA totalling roughly 0.5 to 1 ug underwent reverse transcription with random hexamers. TCRdb fed the immunoSEQ multiplex PCR reads into MiXCR, producing one record per CDR3 protein. The sample carries a few hundred thousand distinct CDR3 sequences, nearly 97% recorded once. Sequencing used CD4+ T cells from PBMCs. The receptors here all came from a human donor with multiple sclerosis.

The chain employs TRBV15 and TRBJ1-1; no clear D gene. This CDR3 is built from 14 residues. CDR1 is LNHNV and CDR2 is YYDKDF in the germline V gene (reference sequence). The V end was cut by 0 bases, the J end by 2 bases, with 7 bases between. The CDR3 DNA reads as TGTGCCACCAGCAGAGATGCGTTAAACACTGAAGCTTTCTTT. This codes for CATSRDALNTEAFF.

The chain links TRBV7-2 to TRBJ2-3, with TRBD2 matching 8 bases. The CDR3 runs 15 residues. The germline V gene has CDR1 SGHTA and CDR2 FQGNSA. After removal of 3 bases from V and 0 bases from J, the junction contained 2 bases not matched to a gene. The CDR3 coding sequence is TGTGCCAGCAGCTTTACTAGCGGAAGCACAGATACGCAGTATTTT. This gives the protein CASSFTSGSTDTQYF. The full variable domain, in which reference TRBV7-2 and TRBJ2-3 provide the parts outside the CDR3, is GAGVSQSPSNKVTEKGKDVELRCDPISGHTALYWYRQSLGQGLEFLIYFQGNSAPDKSGLPSDRFSAERTGGSVSTLTIQRTQQEDSAVYLCASSFTSGSTDTQYFGPGTRLTVL.

This sequence joins TRBV7-9 and TRBJ1-6, with D possibly matching TRBD1 (5 bases). The CDR3 is made up of 15 amino acids. Trimming cost V 3 bases and J 8 bases, with 14 bases left between them. Germline CDR1 and CDR2: SEHNR and FQNEAQ (reference sequence). In DNA form, the CDR3 reads TGTGCCAGCAGCTTCCGGGATTTACAGGATTCACCCCTCCACTTT. This encodes CASSFRDLQDSPLHF.

The rearrangement links TRBV29-1 to TRBJ2-7; D is perhaps TRBD2 (7 bases). This CDR3 region has 16 residues. Trimming cost V 6 bases and J 0 bases, with 21 bases left between them. The germline CDR1 and CDR2 sequences are SQVTM and ANQGSEA. The CDR3 sequence: CSVGGARDTRSYEQYF. CDR3 DNA: TGCAGCGTGGGGGGGGCCCGGGACACCCGCTCCTACGAGCAGTACTTC.

The chain links TRBV6-5 to TRBJ1-2; 11 bases fit TRBD1. The V gene end was trimmed by 6 bases and the J gene end by 6 bases; junction bases not matched to a gene: 9. The germline gives CDR1 MNHEY, CDR2 SVGAGI. The CDR3 has 15 amino acids. DNA of the CDR3: TGTGCCAGCAGCTCCCCCCGGACAGGGGGCGATGGCTACACCTTC. As protein: CASSSPRTGGDGYTF.

V is TRBV5-4 and J is TRBJ2-3; 10 nucleotides agree with TRBD1. Germline V CDR1 and CDR2: SGHNT, YYREEE (reference sequence). This CDR3 spans 15 amino acids. V dropped 3 bases and J dropped 2; count of bases not matched to a gene: 3. CDR3 sequence reads: CASSSGTGATDTQYF. The CDR3 DNA sequence: TGTGCCAGCAGCTCCGGGACAGGGGCCACAGATACGCAGTATTTT.

The V call is TRBV9, the J call TRBJ2-1; no clear D gene. Germline-derived CDR1 and CDR2 are SGDLS and YYNGEE. The germline V and J ends were trimmed by 0 bases and 9 bases, with 10 bases remaining between them. The CDR3 contains 13 residues. CDR3 residues: CASSVVDLGEQFF. The CDR3 nucleotides read TGTGCCAGCAGCGTAGTGGACCTGGGTGAGCAGTTCTTC.

The table lists this clonotype with a count of one. The V gene is TRBV12-3 or TRBV12-4, the J gene TRBJ1-1; D is ambiguous. The CDR3 spans 14 residues. V lost 4 bases, J lost 1 base, and 10 bases lay in between. CDR3 in DNA: TGTGCCAGCAGTTCCATCGGTTCGAACACTGAAGCTTTCTTT. Residues: CASSSIGSNTEAFF.

V usage is TRBV20-1 and J usage is TRBJ2-2; 10 nucleotides match TRBD1. The germline V gene encodes CDR1 DFQATT and CDR2 SNEGSKA (reference sequence). The CDR3 runs 14 residues. Trimming cost V 6 bases and J 3 bases; bases outside gene matches: 4. CDR3 nucleotide sequence: TGCAGTGCCCGACAGGGGGCTGACACCGGGGAGCTGTTTTTT. Protein product: CSARQGADTGELFF.

V and J are TRBV20-1 and TRBJ1-2; D is possibly TRBD1 (5 bases). The V end lost 1 base, the J end lost 4 bases, and 16 bases lay between the germline ends. Looked up from germline, CDR1 is DFQATT and CDR2 is SNEGSKA (reference sequence). CDR3 length: 15 residues. The CDR3 sequence: CSARVQRGVVYGYTF. CDR3 nucleotides: TGCAGTGCTAGAGTCCAAAGGGGAGTGGTCTATGGCTACACCTTC.

The gene calls are TRBV6-2 or TRBV6-3 and TRBJ1-1; 8 bases map to TRBD1. CDR3 length: 14 amino acids. The germline gives CDR1 MNHEY, CDR2 SVGEGT. V lost 2 bases and J lost 1; bases outside the gene matches: 0. The CDR3: CASSYQGANTEAFF. Written as DNA, the CDR3 is TGTGCCAGCAGTTACCAGGGGGCGAACACTGAAGCTTTCTTT.

The chain uses TRBV5-8 and TRBJ1-2; 7 bases map to TRBD1. Losses at the gene ends were 2 bases for V and 7 bases for J; bases not matched to a gene: 8. Looked up from germline, CDR1 is SGHTS and CDR2 is YDEGEE. The CDR3 contains 14 residues. This chain's CDR3 is CASSFLGGLRGYTF. In DNA form, the CDR3 reads TGTGCCAGCAGCTTTTTAGGGGGCCTGCGTGGCTACACCTTC.

J is TRBJ2-7 and V is TRBV20-1, with TRBD2 identical over 10 bases. The V gene end was trimmed by 4 bases and the J gene end by 4 bases; junction bases not matched to a gene: 4. The CDR3 covers 13 residues. CDR1 is DFQATT, CDR2 SNEGSKA, per germline (reference sequence). CDR3 sequence: CSATLAGVYEQYF. Written as DNA, the CDR3 is TGCAGTGCTACGCTAGCGGGAGTGTACGAGCAGTACTTC.

V gene TRBV29-1 combines with J gene TRBJ2-7; perhaps TRBD1 as D (6 bases). The CDR3 consists of 14 residues. Germline assignment: CDR1 SQVTM and CDR2 ANQGSEA. V was trimmed by 7 bases and J by 2 bases, leaving 18 bases between them. The CDR3 bases are TGCAGCGCCCGGACACTCGCAGGGGCCTACGAGCAGTACTTC. This sequence encodes CSARTLAGAYEQYF.

The J gene is TRBJ2-3, the V gene TRBV11-2; D possibly corresponds to TRBD2 (6 bases). The length of the CDR3 is 15 residues. Trimming removed 5 bases from V and 1 base from J, with 13 bases in between. Germline assignment: CDR1 SGHAT and CDR2 FQNNGV. For the CDR3, the DNA is TGTGCCAGCAGCGACCTGGGACTTGGCACAGATACGCAGTATTTT. It translates to CASSDLGLGTDTQYF.

This rearrangement joins TRBV3-1 to TRBJ2-7, with D tentatively TRBD1 (6 bases). Trimming removed 4 bases at V and 10 bases at J, with 11 bases between. CDR1 LGHDT and CDR2 YNNKEL come from the germline V gene (reference sequence). This CDR3 has 11 amino acids. The DNA of the CDR3 is TGTGCCAGCAGCCGCACAGGGAAACAGTACTTC. This codes for CASSRTGKQYF.